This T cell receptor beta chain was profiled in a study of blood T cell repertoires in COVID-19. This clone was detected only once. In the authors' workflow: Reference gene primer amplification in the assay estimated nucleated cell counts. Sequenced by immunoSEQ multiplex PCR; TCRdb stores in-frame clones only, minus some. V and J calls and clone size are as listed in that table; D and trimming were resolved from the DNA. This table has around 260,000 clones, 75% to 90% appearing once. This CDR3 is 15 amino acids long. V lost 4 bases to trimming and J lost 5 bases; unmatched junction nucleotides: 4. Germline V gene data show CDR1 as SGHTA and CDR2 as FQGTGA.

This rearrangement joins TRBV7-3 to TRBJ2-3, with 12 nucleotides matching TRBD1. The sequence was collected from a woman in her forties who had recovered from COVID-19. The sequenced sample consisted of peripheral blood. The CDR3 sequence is CASSSGTGGQDTQYF. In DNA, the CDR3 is TGTGCCAGCAGCTCCGGGACAGGGGGCCAAGATACGCAGTATTTT.